This TCR beta chain was documented in a study of CD8 T cells in Susac syndrome. The sequenced target, TCR beta, came from blood CD8+ and CD4+ T cells. When the RNA was reverse transcribed, random hexamers were used with an input of roughly 0.45 to 1 ug. Across 54 Vbeta and 13 Jbeta, TCR beta CDR3 was amplified with immunoSEQ multiplex PCR. TCRdb itself ran the immunoSEQ multiplex PCR reads through MiXCR, one entry per CDR3 protein. Of some 57,000 distinct CDR3 sequences listed, 90% to 95% are singletons. Trimming stripped 3 bases from V and 4 bases from J, with 10 bases between. This CDR3 region has 13 residues.

Material for sequencing was CD8+ T cells from PBMCs. The chain couples TRBV12-3 or TRBV12-4 to TRBJ2-7; TRBD1 might be the D (5 bases). The TCR sequence derives from a human donor in good health. This CDR3 is CASSLGHYYEQYF. As DNA, the CDR3 is TGTGCCAGCAGTTTGGGGCACTATTACGAGCAGTACTTC.